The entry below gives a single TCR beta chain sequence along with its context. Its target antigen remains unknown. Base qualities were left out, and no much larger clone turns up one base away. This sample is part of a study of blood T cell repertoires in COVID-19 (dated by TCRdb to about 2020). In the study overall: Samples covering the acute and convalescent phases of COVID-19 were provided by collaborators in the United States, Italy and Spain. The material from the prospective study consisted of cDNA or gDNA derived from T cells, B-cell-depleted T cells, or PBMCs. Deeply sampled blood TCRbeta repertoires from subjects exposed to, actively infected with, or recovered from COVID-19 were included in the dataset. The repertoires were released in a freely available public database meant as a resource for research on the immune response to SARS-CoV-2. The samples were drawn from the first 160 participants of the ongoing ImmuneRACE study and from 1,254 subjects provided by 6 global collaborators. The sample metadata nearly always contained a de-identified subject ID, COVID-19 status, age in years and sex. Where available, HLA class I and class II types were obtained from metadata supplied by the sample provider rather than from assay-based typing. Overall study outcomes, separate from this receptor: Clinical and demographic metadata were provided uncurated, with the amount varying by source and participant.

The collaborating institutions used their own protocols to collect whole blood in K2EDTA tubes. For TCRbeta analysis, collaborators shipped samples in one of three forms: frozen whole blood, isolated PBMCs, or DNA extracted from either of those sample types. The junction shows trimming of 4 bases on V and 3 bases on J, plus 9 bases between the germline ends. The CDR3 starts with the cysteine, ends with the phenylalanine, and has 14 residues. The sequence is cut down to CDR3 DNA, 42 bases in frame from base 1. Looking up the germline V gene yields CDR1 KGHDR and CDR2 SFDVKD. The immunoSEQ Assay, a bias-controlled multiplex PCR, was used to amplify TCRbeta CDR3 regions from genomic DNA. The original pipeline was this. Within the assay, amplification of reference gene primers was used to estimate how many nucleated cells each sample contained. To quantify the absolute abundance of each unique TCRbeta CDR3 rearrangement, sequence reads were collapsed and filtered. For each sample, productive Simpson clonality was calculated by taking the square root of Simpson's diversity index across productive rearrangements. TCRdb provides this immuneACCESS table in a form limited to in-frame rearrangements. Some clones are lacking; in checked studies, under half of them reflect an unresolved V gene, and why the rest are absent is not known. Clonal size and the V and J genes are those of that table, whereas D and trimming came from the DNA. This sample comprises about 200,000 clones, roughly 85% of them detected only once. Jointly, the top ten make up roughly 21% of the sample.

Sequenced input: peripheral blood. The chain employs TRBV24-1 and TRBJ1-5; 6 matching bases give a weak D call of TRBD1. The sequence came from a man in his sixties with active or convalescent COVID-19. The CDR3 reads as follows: CATSEWTANQPQHF. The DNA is TGTGCCACCAGTGAGTGGACAGCCAATCAGCCCCAGCATTTT.